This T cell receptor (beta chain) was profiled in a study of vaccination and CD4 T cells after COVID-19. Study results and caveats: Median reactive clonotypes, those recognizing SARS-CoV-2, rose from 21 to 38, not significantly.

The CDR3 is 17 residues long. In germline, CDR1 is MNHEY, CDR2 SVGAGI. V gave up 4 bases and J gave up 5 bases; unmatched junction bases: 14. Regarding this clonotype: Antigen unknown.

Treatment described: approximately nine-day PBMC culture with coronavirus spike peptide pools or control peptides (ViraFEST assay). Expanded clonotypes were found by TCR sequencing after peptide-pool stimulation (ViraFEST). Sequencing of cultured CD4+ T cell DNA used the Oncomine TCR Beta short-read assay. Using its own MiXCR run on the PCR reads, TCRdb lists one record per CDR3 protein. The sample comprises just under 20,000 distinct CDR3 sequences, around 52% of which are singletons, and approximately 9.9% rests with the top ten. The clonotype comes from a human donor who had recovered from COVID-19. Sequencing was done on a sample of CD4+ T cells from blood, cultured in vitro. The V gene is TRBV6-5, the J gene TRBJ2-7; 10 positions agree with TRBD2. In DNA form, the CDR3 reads TGTGCCAGCAGTTCGATGTTAGCGGGAGGTCGGTTCCACGAGCAGTACTTC. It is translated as CASSSMLAGGRFHEQYF.